This TCR beta chain comes out of a study of shared clonotypes between healthy human individuals. Across the study: Three plates each covered CD4 naive and memory; CD8 naive two, CD8 memory one.

Deep was the level at which the assay was run. Per the original data handling: Sequence data from immunoSEQ were junction-only and lacked quality scores; consequently, filtering differed. The table came from immunoSEQ multiplex PCR; TCRdb's copy has only in-frame clones and leaves some out. V and J calls and clone size come straight from that table; D and trimming were deduced from the DNA. The table records more than 2,000,000 clones, 93% of them present only once. To note about this clone: The antigen remains unidentified.

Findings and limits, study-wide: Richness estimates generally favored naive over memory subsets.

The sequenced material came from naive CD4+ T cells from PBMCs. Sample subset: CD45RA+ positively selected. This sequence originates from a man aged 18 to 29 in good health. Some clones in this sample may be carry-over from other donors' samples.

The CDR3 loop reads CASRRLAGSQETQYF. The CDR3 DNA is TGCGCCAGCAGAAGACTAGCGGGGTCCCAAGAGACCCAGTACTTC. The gene calls are TRBV5-1 and TRBJ2-5; 11 bases agree with TRBD2. The CDR3 runs 15 residues. Germline CDR1 SGHRS, CDR2 YFSETQ. Trimming removed 5 bases from V and 1 base from J; junction bases left unmatched: 4.